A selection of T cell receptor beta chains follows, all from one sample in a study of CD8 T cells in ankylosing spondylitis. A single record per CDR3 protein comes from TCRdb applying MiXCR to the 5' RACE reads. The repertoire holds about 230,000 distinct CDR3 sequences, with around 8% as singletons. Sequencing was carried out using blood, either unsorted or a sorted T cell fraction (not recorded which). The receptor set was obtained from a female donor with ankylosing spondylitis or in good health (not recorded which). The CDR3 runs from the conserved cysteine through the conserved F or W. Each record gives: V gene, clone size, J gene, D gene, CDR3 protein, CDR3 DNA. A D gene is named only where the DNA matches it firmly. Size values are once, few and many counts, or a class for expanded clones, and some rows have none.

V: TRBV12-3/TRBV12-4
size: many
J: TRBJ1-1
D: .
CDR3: CASSAIRDVNEAFF
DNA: TGTGCCAGCAGTGCCATCCGGGACGTAAATGAAGCTTTCTTT

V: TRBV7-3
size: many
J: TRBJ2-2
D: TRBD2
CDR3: CASRAASGSGELFF
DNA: TGTGCCAGCAGAGCGGCTAGCGGCTCCGGGGAGCTGTTTTTT

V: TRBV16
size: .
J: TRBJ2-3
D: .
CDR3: CASSQLQDTDTQYF
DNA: TGTGCCAGCAGCCAATTACAGGACACAGATACGCAGTATTTT

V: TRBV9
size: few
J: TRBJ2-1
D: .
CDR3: CASSQGGGAANEQFF
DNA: TGTGCCAGCAGCCAAGGAGGGGGCGCTGCCAATGAGCAGTTCTTC

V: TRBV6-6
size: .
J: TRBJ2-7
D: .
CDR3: CASSDPDYEQYF
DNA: TGTGCCAGCAGTGACCCCGACTACGAGCAGTACTTC

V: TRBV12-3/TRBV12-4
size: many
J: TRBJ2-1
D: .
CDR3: CASAQGAASNEQFF
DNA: TGTGCCAGCGCCCAGGGCGCGGCTAGCAATGAGCAGTTCTTC

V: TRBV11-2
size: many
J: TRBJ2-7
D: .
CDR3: CASSLGRVSEQYF
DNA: TGTGCCAGCAGCTTAGGGCGGGTTAGCGAGCAGTACTTC

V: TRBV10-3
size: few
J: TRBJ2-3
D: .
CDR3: CAISESTTLVTDTQYF
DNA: TGTGCCATCAGTGAGAGCACAACACTGGTAACAGATACGCAGTATTTT

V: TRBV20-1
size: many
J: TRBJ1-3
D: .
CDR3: CSAIKDSGNTIYF
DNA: TGCAGTGCTATTAAGGACTCTGGAAACACCATATATTTT

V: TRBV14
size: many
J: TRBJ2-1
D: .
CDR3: CASSPPRLAVWNEQFF
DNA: TGTGCCAGCAGCCCACCAAGGCTAGCTGTATGGAATGAGCAGTTCTTC

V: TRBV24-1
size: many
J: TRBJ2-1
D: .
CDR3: CATSDSSMDEQFF
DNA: TGTGCCACCAGTGACTCATCTATGGATGAGCAGTTCTTC

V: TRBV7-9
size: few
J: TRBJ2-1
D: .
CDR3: CASSYLGGANNEQFF
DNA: TGTGCCAGCAGCTATCTTGGCGGGGCGAACAATGAGCAGTTCTTC

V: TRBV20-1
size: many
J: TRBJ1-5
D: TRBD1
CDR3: CSAQTGWLGNQPQHF
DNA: TGCAGTGCCCAGACAGGGTGGCTTGGCAATCAGCCCCAGCATTTT

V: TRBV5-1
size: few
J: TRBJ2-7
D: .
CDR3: CASSGGDSAPYEQYF
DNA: TGCGCCAGCAGCGGGGGGGACAGTGCCCCCTACGAGCAGTACTTC

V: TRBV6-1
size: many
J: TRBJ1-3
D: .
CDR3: CASRLGPYSGNTIYF
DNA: TGTGCCAGCAGGCTCGGGCCGTACTCTGGAAACACCATATATTTT

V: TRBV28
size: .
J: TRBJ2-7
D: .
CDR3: CASTADGTDEQYF
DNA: TGTGCCAGCACCGCAGACGGGACTGACGAGCAGTACTTC

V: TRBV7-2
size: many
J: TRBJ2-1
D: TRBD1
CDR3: CASSLIPGQGLSEQFF
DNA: TGTGCCAGCAGCTTGATCCCGGGACAGGGCCTGAGTGAGCAGTTCTTC